The 5 T cell receptor beta chains reported below all come from one sample, sequenced in a study of Ad26.COV2.S vaccination and SARS-CoV-2 variants. Specified treatment: some 20 received Ad26.COV2.S at low or high dose, single or two shots; roughly 5 received placebo; per-sample allocation not given. On day 63 after the first injection, vaccine and placebo recipients gave samples. Sequencing used immunoSEQ multiplex PCR; TCRdb keeps in-frame clones, though not all of them. Of 300,000 to 400,000 clones in the sample, 70% to 90% are singletons; the top ten hold about 10%. This specimen was peripheral blood, taken in a trial of Ad26.COV2.S vaccine versus placebo. The receptor set was obtained from a person aged 18-60 years who received the Ad26.COV2.S COVID-19 vaccine or a placebo.

The table lists this clone with a count of one. In DNA, the CDR3 is TGTGCCAGCTCACCAGGGAGCCTACGGGAGCAGTACTTC. This gives the protein CASSPGSLREQYF. The rearrangement links TRBV18 to TRBJ2-7; D perhaps matches TRBD2 (5 bases). Deletions cut 2 bases from V and 7 bases from J, with 12 bases between. The CDR3 loop spans 13 amino acids. Germline loops: CDR1 KGHSH, CDR2 LQKENI. The entire variable domain, with the rest obtained from reference TRBV18 and TRBJ2-7, is as follows: NAGVMQNPRHLVRRRGQEARLRCSPMKGHSHVYWYRQLPEEGLKFMVYLQKENIIDESGMPKERFSAEFPKEGPSILRIQQVVRGDSAAYFCASSPGSLREQYFGPGTRLTVT.

The table lists this clone with a count of one. This chain connects TRBV28 to TRBJ2-7, with 7 positions matching TRBD2. Germline values: CDR1 MDHEN, CDR2 SYDVKM. The CDR3 sequence is 18 residues long. Trimming at V came to 3 bases and at J to 5 bases, leaving 19 bases not matched to a gene. CDR3 DNA sequence: TGTGCCAGCAGTTTTGGAAGGTTGCGGCGGGAGAGGGACCACGAGCAGTACTTC. Protein: CASSFGRLRRERDHEQYF.

The chain uses TRBV28 and TRBJ1-2, with D perhaps matching TRBD1 (5 bases). Trimming removed 6 bases at V and 2 bases at J, with 16 bases between. Germline-derived CDR1 and CDR2 are MDHEN and SYDVKM. The CDR3 has 15 amino acids. CDR3 loop: CASSLGDRVNYGYTF. For the CDR3, the DNA is TGTGCCAGCAGCCTGGGAGACAGAGTCAACTATGGCTACACCTTC.

With respect to this clone: The same CDR3 also results from other DNA sequences found in this sample. The chain couples TRBV18 to TRBJ2-7; 8 nucleotides agree with TRBD1. The CDR3 is 14 residues long. Trimming cost V 3 bases and J 2 bases; bases outside gene matches: 3. Germline CDR1 KGHSH, CDR2 LQKENI. This CDR3 is CASSPGQGAYEQYF. The CDR3, as DNA: TGTGCCAGCTCACCTGGACAGGGCGCCTACGAGCAGTACTTC.

This chain connects TRBV5-1 to TRBJ2-5, with TRBD2 matching 11 bases. The CDR3 is 16 amino acids. With V trimmed by 0 bases and J by 5 bases, 6 bases remained unmatched. CDR1 is SGHRS, CDR2 YFSETQ, per germline. CDR3 amino acids: CASSLVAGGPIETQYF. The CDR3 coding sequence is TGCGCCAGCAGCTTGGTAGCGGGGGGGCCTATCGAGACCCAGTACTTC. Using reference TRBV5-1 and TRBJ2-5 for the parts outside the CDR3, the full variable domain is KAGVTQTPRYLIKTRGQQVTLSCSPISGHRSVSWYQQTPGQGLQFLFEYFSETQRNKGNFPGRFSGRQFSNSRSEMNVSTLELGDSALYLCASSLVAGGPIETQYFGPGTRLLVL.